What follows is one T cell receptor beta chain and its context. This record comes from a study of blood T cell repertoires in COVID-19. Germline CDR1 reads SGHDT; CDR2 reads YYEEEE. The J segment lost 6 bases and the V segment lost 3 bases, leaving 16 bases of the junction unmatched. The CDR3 has 17 amino acids. TCRdb keeps only in-frame clones here, not all; method: immunoSEQ multiplex PCR. This table holds 92,000 or so clones, about nine tenths found once. The receptor's source is a man in his fifties or sixties with acute or convalescent COVID-19. Sequences were obtained from peripheral blood. This sequence joins TRBV5-6 and TRBJ1-2; 8 bases agree with TRBD1. CDR3 sequence (DNA): TGTGCCAGCAGCTCCCCCACTGGTCGGACAGGGTCGGATGGCTACACCTTC. Translated, it gives CASSSPTGRTGSDGYTF.